The source of this T cell receptor (beta chain) is a study of T cells in Graves' hyperthyroidism and ophthalmopathy. Findings of the study overall: Blood held most thyroid clonotypes expanded above 0.001 frequency. Ophthalmopathy and stable hyperthyroidism were separated by a 13 V-J model.

RNA transcripts were the template for amplifying TCR beta CDR3 regions. The HTBI primer set drove a first-round RT-PCR of the TCR CDR3. MiXCR, run by TCRdb on the multiplex PCR reads, gives a single entry per CDR3 protein. Among 300,000 to 400,000 distinct CDR3 sequences listed, about 14% were seen once. This clonotype was detected many times. Antigen: not known. CDR1 is MDHEN, CDR2 SYDVKM, per germline. This CDR3 has 16 residues. Germline trimming cut 5 bases from V and 10 bases from J; bases unmatched to any gene: 14. The TCR comes from a woman younger than 45 with Graves' ophthalmopathy. The sample was blood. This chain connects TRBV28 to TRBJ1-6, with TRBD1 matching 7 bases. CDR3 sequence: CASSPTTGRFWSPLHF. In DNA form, the CDR3 reads TGTGCCAGCAGTCCGACGACAGGGAGGTTTTGGTCACCCCTCCACTTT.